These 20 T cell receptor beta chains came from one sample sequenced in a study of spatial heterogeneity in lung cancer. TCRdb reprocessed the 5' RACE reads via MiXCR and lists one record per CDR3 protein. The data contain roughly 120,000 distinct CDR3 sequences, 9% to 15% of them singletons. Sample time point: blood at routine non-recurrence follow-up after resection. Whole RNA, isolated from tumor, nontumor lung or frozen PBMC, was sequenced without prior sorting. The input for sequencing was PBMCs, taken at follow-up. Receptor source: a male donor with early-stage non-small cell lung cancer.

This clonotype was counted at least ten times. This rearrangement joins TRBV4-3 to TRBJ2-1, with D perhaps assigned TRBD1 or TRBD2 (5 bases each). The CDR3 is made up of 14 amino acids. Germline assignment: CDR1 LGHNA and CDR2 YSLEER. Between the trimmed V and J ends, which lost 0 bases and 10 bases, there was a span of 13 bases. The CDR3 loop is CASSQDLLGPEQFF. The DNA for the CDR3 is TGCGCCAGCAGCCAAGATCTTTTGGGACCCGAGCAGTTCTTC.

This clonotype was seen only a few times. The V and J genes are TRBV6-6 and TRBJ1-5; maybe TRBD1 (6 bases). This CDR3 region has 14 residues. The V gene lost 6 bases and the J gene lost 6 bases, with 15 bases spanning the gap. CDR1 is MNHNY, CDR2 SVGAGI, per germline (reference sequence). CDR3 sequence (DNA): TGTGCCAGCAGCGCCGGACAGTTTATTCAGCCCCAGCATTTT. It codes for CASSAGQFIQPQHF.

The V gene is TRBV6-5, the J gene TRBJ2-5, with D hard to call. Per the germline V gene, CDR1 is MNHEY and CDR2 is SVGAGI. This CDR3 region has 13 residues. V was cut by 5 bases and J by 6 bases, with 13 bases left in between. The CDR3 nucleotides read TGTGCCAGCAGTCCGCCCGCCCGAAAGACCCAGTACTTC. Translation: CASSPPARKTQYF.

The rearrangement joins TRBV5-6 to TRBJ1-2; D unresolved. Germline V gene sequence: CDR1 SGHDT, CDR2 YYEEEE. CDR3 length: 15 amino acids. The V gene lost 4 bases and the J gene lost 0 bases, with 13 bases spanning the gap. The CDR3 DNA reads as TGTGCCAGCAGCCAGGTCCCGCCAGCTAACTATGGCTACACCTTC. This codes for CASSQVPPANYGYTF.

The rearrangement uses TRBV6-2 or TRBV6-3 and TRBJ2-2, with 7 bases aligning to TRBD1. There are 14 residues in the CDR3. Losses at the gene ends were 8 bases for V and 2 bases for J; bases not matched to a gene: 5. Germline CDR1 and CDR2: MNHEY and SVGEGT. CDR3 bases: TGTGCCAGCGATCGGGACAGCAACACCGGGGAGCTGTTTTTT. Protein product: CASDRDSNTGELFF.

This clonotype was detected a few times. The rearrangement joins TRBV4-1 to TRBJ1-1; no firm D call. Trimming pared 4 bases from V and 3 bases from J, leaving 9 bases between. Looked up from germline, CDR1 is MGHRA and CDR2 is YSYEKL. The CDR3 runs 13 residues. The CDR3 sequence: CASSPMRDTEAFF. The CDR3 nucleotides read TGCGCCAGCAGCCCTATGCGGGACACTGAAGCTTTCTTT.

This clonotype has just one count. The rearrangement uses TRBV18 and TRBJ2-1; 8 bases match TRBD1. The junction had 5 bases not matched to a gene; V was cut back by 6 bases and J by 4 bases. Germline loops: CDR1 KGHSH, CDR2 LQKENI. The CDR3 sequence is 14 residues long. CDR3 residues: CASSRTGLYNEQFF. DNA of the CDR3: TGTGCCAGCTCCCGGACAGGGCTTTACAATGAGCAGTTCTTC.

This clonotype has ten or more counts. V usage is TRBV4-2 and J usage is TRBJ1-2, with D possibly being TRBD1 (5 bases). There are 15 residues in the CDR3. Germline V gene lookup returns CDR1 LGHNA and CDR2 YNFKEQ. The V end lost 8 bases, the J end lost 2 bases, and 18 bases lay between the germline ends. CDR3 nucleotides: TGTGCCAGCTCTACTCCGGGACTCGGAAACTATGGCTACACCTTC. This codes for CASSTPGLGNYGYTF.

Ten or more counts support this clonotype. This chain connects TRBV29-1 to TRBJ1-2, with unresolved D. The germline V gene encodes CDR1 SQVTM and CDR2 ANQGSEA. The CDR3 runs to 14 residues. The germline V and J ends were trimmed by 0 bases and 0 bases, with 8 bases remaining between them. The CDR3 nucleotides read TGCAGCGTTGAAGATCGGGATTCTAACTATGGCTACACCTTC. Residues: CSVEDRDSNYGYTF.

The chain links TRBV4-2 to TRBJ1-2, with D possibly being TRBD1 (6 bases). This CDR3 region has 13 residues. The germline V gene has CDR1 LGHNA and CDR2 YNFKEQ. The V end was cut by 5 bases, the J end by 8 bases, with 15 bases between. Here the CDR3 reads CASSAPGAWGYTF. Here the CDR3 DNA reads TGTGCCAGCAGCGCCCCAGGGGCCTGGGGCTACACCTTC.

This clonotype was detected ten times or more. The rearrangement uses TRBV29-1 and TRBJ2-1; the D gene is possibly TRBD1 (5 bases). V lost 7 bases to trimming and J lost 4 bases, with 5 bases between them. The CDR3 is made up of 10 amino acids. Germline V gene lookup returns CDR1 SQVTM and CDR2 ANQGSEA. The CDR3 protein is CSAGYNEQFF. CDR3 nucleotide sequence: TGCAGCGCAGGGTACAATGAGCAGTTCTTC.

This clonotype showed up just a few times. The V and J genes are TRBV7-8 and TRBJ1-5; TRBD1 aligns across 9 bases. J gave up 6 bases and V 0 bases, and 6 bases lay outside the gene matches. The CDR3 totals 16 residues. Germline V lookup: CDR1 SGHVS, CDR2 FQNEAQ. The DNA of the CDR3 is TGTGCCAGCAGCTTAGCGTGGGACAGGGTGGGTCAGCCCCAGCATTTT. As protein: CASSLAWDRVGQPQHF.

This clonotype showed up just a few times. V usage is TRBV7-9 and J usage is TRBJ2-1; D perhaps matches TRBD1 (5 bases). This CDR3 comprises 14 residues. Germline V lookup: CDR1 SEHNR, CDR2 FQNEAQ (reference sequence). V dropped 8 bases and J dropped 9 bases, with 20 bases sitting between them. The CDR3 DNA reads TGTGCCAGCGGCCCTAAGGGGCCGGGCAGTGAGCAGTTCTTC. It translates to CASGPKGPGSEQFF.

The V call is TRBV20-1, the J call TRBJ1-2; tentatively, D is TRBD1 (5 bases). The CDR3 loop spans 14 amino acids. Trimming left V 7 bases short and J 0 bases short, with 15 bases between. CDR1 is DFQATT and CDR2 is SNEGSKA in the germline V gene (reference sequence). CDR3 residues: CSVLEGAANYGYTF. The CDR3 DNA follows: TGCAGTGTTTTGGAAGGGGCAGCTAACTATGGCTACACCTTC.

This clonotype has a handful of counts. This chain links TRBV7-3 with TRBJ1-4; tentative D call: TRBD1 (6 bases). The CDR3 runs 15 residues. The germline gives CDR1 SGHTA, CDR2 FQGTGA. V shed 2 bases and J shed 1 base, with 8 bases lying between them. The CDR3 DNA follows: TGTGCCAGCAGCTTAGCGACAGGAACTAATGAAAAACTGTTTTTT. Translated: CASSLATGTNEKLFF.

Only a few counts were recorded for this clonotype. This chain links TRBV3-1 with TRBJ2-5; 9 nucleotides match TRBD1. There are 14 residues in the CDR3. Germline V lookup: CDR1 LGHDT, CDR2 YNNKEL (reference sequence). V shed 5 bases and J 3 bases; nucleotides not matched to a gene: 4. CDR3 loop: CASSSQGAEETQYF. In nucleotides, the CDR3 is TGTGCCAGCAGCTCACAGGGGGCCGAAGAGACCCAGTACTTC.

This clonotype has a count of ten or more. The CDR3: CASSLAAGDNEKLFF. The CDR3 nucleotides are TGCGCCAGCAGCTTGGCGGCAGGGGATAATGAAAAACTGTTTTTT. The chain couples TRBV5-1 to TRBJ1-4, with a tentative D call TRBD1 (6 bases). The CDR3 runs 15 residues. Trimming took off 0 bases at V and 4 bases at J, with 10 bases between the two ends. CDR1 is SGHRS, CDR2 YFSETQ, per germline.

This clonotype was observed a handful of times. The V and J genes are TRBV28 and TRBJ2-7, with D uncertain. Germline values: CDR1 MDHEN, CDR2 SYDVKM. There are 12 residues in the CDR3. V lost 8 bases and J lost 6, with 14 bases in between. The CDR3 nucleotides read TGTGCCAGCCTTCAGCCTAACGGCGAGCAGTACTTC. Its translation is CASLQPNGEQYF. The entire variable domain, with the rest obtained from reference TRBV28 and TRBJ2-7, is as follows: DVKVTQSSRYLVKRTGEKVFLECVQDMDHENMFWYRQDPGLGLRLIYFSYDVKMKEKGDIPEGYSVSREKKERFSLILESASTNQTSMYLCASLQPNGEQYFGPGTRLTVT.

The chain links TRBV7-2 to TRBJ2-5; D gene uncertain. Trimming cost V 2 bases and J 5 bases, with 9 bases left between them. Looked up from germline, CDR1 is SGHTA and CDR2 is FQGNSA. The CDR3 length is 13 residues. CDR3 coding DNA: TGTGCCAGCAGCTTATTGATCAGGGAGACCCAGTACTTC. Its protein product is CASSLLIRETQYF.

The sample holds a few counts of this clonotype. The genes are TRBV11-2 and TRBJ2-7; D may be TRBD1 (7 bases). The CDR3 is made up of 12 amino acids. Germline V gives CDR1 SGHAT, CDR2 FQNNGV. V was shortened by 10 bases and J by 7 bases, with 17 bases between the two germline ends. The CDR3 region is CATQGRSGEQYF. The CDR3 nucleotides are TGTGCCACACAGGGGAGGTCGGGGGAGCAGTACTTC.